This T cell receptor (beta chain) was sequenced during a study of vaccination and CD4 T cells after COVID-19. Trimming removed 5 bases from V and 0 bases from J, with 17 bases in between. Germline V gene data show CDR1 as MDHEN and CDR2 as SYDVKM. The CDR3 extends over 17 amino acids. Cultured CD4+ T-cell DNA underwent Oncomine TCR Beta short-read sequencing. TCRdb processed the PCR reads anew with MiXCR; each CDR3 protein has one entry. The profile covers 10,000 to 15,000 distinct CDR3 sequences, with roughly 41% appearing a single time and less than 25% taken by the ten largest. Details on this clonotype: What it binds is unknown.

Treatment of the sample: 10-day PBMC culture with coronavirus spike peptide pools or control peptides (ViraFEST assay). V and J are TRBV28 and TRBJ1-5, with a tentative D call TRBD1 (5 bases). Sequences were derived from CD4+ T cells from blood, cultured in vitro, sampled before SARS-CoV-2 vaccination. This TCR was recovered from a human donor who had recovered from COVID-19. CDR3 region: CASSLEYDSYSNQPQHF. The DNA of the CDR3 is TGTGCCAGCAGTCTAGAATACGACAGTTATAGCAATCAGCCCCAGCATTTT.